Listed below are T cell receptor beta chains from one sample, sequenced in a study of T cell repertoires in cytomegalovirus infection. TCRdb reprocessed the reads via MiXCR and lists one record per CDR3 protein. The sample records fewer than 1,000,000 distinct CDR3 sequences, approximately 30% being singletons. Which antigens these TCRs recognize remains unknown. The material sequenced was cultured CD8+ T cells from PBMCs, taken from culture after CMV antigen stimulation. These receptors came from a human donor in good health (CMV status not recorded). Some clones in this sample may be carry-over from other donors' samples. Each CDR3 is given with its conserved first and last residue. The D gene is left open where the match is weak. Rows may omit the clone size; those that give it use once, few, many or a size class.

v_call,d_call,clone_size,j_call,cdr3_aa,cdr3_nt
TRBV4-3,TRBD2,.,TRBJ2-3,CASSHILAGITDTQYF,TGCGCCAGCAGCCATATCCTAGCGGGGATCACAGATACGCAGTATTTT
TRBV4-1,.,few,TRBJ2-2,CASSQVGQSNTGELFF,TGCGCCAGCAGCCAAGTGGGGCAATCGAACACCGGGGAGCTGTTTTTT
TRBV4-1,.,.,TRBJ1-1,CASSQLEGGGRTFF,TGCGCCAGCAGCCAACTTGAGGGCGGGGGCAGAACTTTCTTT
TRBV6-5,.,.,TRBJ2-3,CASSYRGEPDTQYF,TGTGCCAGCAGTTACAGGGGTGAGCCAGATACGCAGTATTTT
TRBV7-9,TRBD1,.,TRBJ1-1,CASSPGQGINTEAFF,TGTGCCAGCAGCCCGGGACAGGGCATCAACACTGAAGCTTTCTTT
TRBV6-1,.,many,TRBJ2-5,CASSENTGKVTQYF,TGTGCCAGCAGTGAAAACACAGGGAAGGTGACCCAGTACTTC
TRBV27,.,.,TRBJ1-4,CASSLAGYEKLFF,TGTGCCAGCAGTTTAGCGGGGTACGAAAAACTGTTTTTT
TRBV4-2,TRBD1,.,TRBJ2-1,CASSPTGTGEYNEQFF,TGTGCCAGCAGCCCAACCGGGACAGGGGAATACAATGAGCAGTTCTTC
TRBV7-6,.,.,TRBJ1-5,CASSLGEGWDQPQHF,TGTGCCAGCAGCTTAGGTGAAGGGTGGGATCAGCCCCAGCATTTT
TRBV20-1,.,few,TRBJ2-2,CSARPEGHYTGELFF,TGCAGTGCTAGACCGGAGGGGCACTACACCGGGGAGCTGTTTTTT
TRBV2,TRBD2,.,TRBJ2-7,CASSVASGGHYEQYF,TGTGCCAGCAGTGTCGCTAGCGGGGGTCACTACGAGCAGTACTTC
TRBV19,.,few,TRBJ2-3,CASSRLQGPPTDTQYF,TGTGCCAGTAGCCGATTACAGGGTCCACCCACAGATACGCAGTATTTT
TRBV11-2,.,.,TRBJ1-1,CASSLWSRTANTEAFF,TGTGCCAGCAGCTTATGGTCCAGGACAGCGAACACTGAAGCTTTCTTT
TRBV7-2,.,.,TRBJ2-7,CASNFFPNNSYEQYF,TGTGCCAGCAACTTTTTCCCCAACAATTCCTACGAGCAGTACTTC
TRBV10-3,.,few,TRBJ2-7,CAISESPYEQYF,TGTGCCATCAGTGAGTCCCCCTACGAGCAGTACTTC
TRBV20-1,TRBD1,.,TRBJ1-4,CSATPTGLGEKLFF,TGCAGTGCTACTCCGACAGGGTTGGGCGAAAAACTGTTTTTT
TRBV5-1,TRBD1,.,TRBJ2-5,CASSSNLDRGETQYF,TGCGCCAGCAGCTCAAACCTCGACAGGGGAGAGACCCAGTACTTC
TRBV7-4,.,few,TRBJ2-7,CASSLEGGNTYEQYF,TGTGCCAGCAGCTTAGAAGGGGGGAATACCTACGAGCAGTACTTC
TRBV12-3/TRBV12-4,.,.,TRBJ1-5,CANRRDSNQPQHF,TGTGCCAACAGGAGAGACAGCAATCAGCCCCAGCATTTT
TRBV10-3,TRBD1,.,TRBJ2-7,CAISRLGGTGAKYEQYF,TGTGCCATCAGCCGCCTTGGAGGGACAGGGGCGAAATACGAGCAGTACTTC
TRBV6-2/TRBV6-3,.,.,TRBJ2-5,CASRWGRETQYF,TGTGCCAGCAGGTGGGGGCGAGAGACCCAGTACTTC
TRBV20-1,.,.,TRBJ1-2,CSARDFLGTYGYTF,TGCAGTGCTAGAGATTTTTTAGGGACCTATGGCTACACCTTC
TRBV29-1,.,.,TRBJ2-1,CSVKGFTGTGFNEQFF,TGCAGCGTCAAGGGTTTTACAGGGACGGGATTCAATGAGCAGTTCTTC
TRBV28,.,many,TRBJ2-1,CASSSFRRGASYNEQFF,TGTGCCAGCAGTTCCTTCCGCCGGGGGGCCTCCTACAATGAGCAGTTCTTC
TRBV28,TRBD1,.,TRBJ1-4,CASSVTGEEKLFF,TGTGCCAGCAGTGTCACAGGGGAAGAAAAACTGTTTTTT
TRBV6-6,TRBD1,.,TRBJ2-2,CASSYLGDRGFRELFF,TGTGCCAGCAGTTACTTGGGGGACAGGGGGTTCCGGGAGCTGTTTTTT
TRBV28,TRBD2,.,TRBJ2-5,CASSSERGGVQETQYF,TGTGCCAGCAGTTCAGAGCGGGGGGGCGTACAAGAGACCCAGTACTTC
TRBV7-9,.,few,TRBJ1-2,CASSGLGYGNYGYTF,TGTGCCAGCAGCGGCCTGGGTTACGGTAACTATGGCTACACCTTC
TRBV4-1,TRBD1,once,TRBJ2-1,CASSHQRTGSPYNEQFF,TGCGCCAGCAGCCATCAACGGACAGGGAGTCCCTACAATGAGCAGTTCTTC
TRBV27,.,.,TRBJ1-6,CASSSGDGYNSPLHF,TGTGCCAGCAGTTCGGGAGACGGTTATAATTCACCCCTCCACTTT
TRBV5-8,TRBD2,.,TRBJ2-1,CASSLAGGTLNEQFF,TGTGCCAGCAGCCTGGCGGGGGGCACCCTCAATGAGCAGTTCTTC
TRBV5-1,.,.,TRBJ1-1,CASSFTFGGIYLENTEAFF,TGCGCCAGCAGCTTCACCTTCGGCGGGATCTACTTGGAGAACACTGAAGCTTTCTTT
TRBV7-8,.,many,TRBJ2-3,CASSFAGWDTQYF,TGTGCCAGCAGCTTTGCAGGGTGGGATACGCAGTATTTT